This is a list of T cell receptor beta chains from one sample in a study of T cells in Graves' hyperthyroidism and ophthalmopathy. TCRdb fed the multiplex PCR reads into MiXCR, producing one record per CDR3 protein. The table lists hundreds of thousands of distinct CDR3 sequences, approximately 25% of them singletons. Sequencing input: blood. The receptors were sampled from a woman in her 30s with Graves' ophthalmopathy. Both conserved end residues are part of each CDR3. The order of the fields is J gene, V gene, clone size, D gene, CDR3 protein, CDR3 DNA. D genes are given only for firm matches. For some rows the clone size is stated as once, few or many, or as a class when expanded; others skip it.

J: TRBJ1-2; V: TRBV12-3/TRBV12-4; size: .; D: .; CDR3: CAGSPQGFYYGYTF; DNA: TGTGCCGGCAGTCCGCAGGGTTTCTACTATGGCTACACCTTC
J: TRBJ1-1; V: TRBV29-1; size: few; D: .; CDR3: CSVEAGSRWTEAFF; DNA: TGCAGCGTTGAGGCAGGCAGTAGGTGGACTGAAGCTTTCTTT
J: TRBJ1-5; V: TRBV20-1; size: many; D: TRBD1; CDR3: CSAQGGENQPQHF; DNA: TGCAGTGCACAGGGGGGTGAGAATCAGCCCCAGCATTTT
J: TRBJ1-1; V: TRBV6-1; size: many; D: .; CDR3: CASSEEAWWANTEAFF; DNA: TGTGCCAGCAGTGAAGAGGCTTGGTGGGCGAACACTGAAGCTTTCTTT
J: TRBJ1-3; V: TRBV7-3; size: few; D: .; CDR3: CASQQGAGNTIYF; DNA: TGTGCCAGCCAACAGGGAGCTGGAAACACCATATATTTT
J: TRBJ2-5; V: TRBV20-1; size: many; D: .; CDR3: CSANRVGETQYF; DNA: TGCAGTGCCAACAGGGTCGGGGAGACCCAGTACTTC
J: TRBJ2-5; V: TRBV20-1; size: many; D: TRBD2; CDR3: CSALIGLAQETQYF; DNA: TGCAGTGCTCTCATCGGACTAGCCCAAGAGACCCAGTACTTC
J: TRBJ1-1; V: TRBV7-2; size: .; D: .; CDR3: CASSLATSQGLNAEAFF; DNA: TGTGCCAGCAGCTTAGCCACCTCACAGGGTTTGAACGCTGAAGCTTTCTTT
J: TRBJ1-1; V: TRBV28; size: many; D: .; CDR3: CASSLKGGTTEAFF; DNA: TGTGCCAGCAGTTTAAAGGGGGGCACCACTGAAGCTTTCTTT
J: TRBJ1-1; V: TRBV7-9; size: .; D: .; CDR3: CASSLKESEAFF; DNA: TGTGCCAGCAGCTTGAAGGAGAGTGAAGCTTTCTTT
J: TRBJ2-2; V: TRBV29-1; size: .; D: TRBD2; CDR3: CSVAAHGGGTGTGELFF; DNA: TGCAGCGTTGCGGCCCATGGGGGGGGAACGGGCACCGGGGAGCTGTTTTTT
J: TRBJ2-5; V: TRBV5-1; size: many; D: .; CDR3: CASSLGHYQETQYF; DNA: TGCGCCAGCAGCTTGGGCCATTACCAAGAGACCCAGTACTTC
J: TRBJ2-7; V: TRBV28; size: few; D: .; CDR3: CASSGSWPTVIYEQYF; DNA: TGTGCCAGCAGTGGGTCATGGCCCACAGTGATCTACGAGCAGTACTTC
J: TRBJ2-2; V: TRBV13; size: many; D: TRBD1; CDR3: CASSPDRGGAGELFF; DNA: TGTGCCAGCAGCCCGGACAGGGGAGGAGCCGGGGAGCTGTTTTTT
J: TRBJ2-7; V: TRBV6-5; size: many; D: .; CDR3: CASSFSESGYEQYF; DNA: TGTGCCAGCAGTTTCTCAGAGTCGGGTTACGAGCAGTACTTC
J: TRBJ2-7; V: TRBV12-3/TRBV12-4; size: .; D: .; CDR3: CASSPQSPGRRAYEQYF; DNA: TGTGCCAGCAGTCCCCAATCTCCTGGCAGACGAGCCTACGAGCAGTACTTC
J: TRBJ2-4; V: TRBV5-1; size: many; D: .; CDR3: CASSLGLGNIQYF; DNA: TGCGCCAGCAGCTTGGGCCTAGGTAACATTCAGTACTTC
J: TRBJ1-1; V: TRBV6-5; size: many; D: TRBD1; CDR3: CASISTGAGNTEAFF; DNA: TGTGCCAGCATTTCGACAGGGGCTGGGAACACTGAAGCTTTCTTT
J: TRBJ2-5; V: TRBV7-2; size: .; D: .; CDR3: CASSMDRQETQYF; DNA: TGTGCCAGCAGCATGGACAGACAAGAGACCCAGTACTTC
J: TRBJ1-1; V: TRBV6-1; size: many; D: .; CDR3: CASSDRDKNTEAFF; DNA: TGTGCCAGCAGTGACCGGGACAAGAACACTGAAGCTTTCTTT
J: TRBJ2-5; V: TRBV9; size: few; D: .; CDR3: CASSPEGWPQTTQYF; DNA: TGTGCCAGCAGCCCGGAAGGGTGGCCCCAGACGACCCAGTACTTC
J: TRBJ2-7; V: TRBV10-3; size: .; D: .; CDR3: CAISENFGTATYEQYF; DNA: TGTGCCATCAGTGAAAATTTCGGGACTGCAACCTACGAGCAGTACTTC
J: TRBJ1-3; V: TRBV19; size: many; D: .; CDR3: CASSGPGAGNTIYF; DNA: TGTGCCAGTAGTGGGCCTGGGGCTGGAAACACCATATATTTT
J: TRBJ1-5; V: TRBV28; size: many; D: TRBD1; CDR3: CASRDRVGLNQPQHF; DNA: TGTGCCAGCAGGGACAGGGTTGGCCTAAATCAGCCCCAGCATTTT
J: TRBJ1-5; V: TRBV28; size: many; D: .; CDR3: CASRSQLGFNQPQHF; DNA: TGTGCCAGCAGATCTCAACTGGGTTTCAATCAGCCCCAGCATTTT
J: TRBJ1-5; V: TRBV6-5; size: many; D: TRBD1; CDR3: CASSYPLKRQGTQPQHF; DNA: TGTGCCAGCAGTTACCCCCTTAAACGACAGGGGACACAGCCCCAGCATTTT
J: TRBJ2-7; V: TRBV18; size: many; D: TRBD1; CDR3: CASSARDRAYEQYF; DNA: TGTGCCAGCTCAGCCCGGGACAGGGCCTACGAGCAGTACTTC
J: TRBJ1-5; V: TRBV6-1; size: .; D: .; CDR3: CASSEEGLGPQHF; DNA: TGTGCCAGCAGTGAAGAGGGTCTAGGGCCCCAGCATTTT
J: TRBJ2-7; V: TRBV4-1; size: many; D: TRBD1; CDR3: CASSQDPGGIEQYF; DNA: TGCGCCAGCAGCCAAGATCCAGGGGGCATCGAGCAGTACTTC
J: TRBJ2-7; V: TRBV11-2; size: .; D: TRBD1; CDR3: CASSSRTGFRGFSYEQYF; DNA: TGTGCCAGCAGCTCCCGGACAGGGTTCAGGGGGTTCTCCTACGAGCAGTACTTC
J: TRBJ1-1; V: TRBV19; size: many; D: .; CDR3: CASSIGQGTEAFF; DNA: TGTGCCAGTAGTATAGGGCAGGGCACTGAAGCTTTCTTT
J: TRBJ1-1; V: TRBV18; size: .; D: .; CDR3: CASSPDSEAFF; DNA: TGTGCCAGCTCACCGGACAGTGAAGCTTTCTTT
J: TRBJ2-6; V: TRBV27; size: few; D: TRBD1; CDR3: CASSSEPTGAGASGANVLTF; DNA: TGTGCCAGCAGTTCGGAACCAACAGGGGCAGGGGCCTCTGGGGCCAACGTCCTGACTTTC
J: TRBJ2-2; V: TRBV6-2/TRBV6-3; size: many; D: .; CDR3: CASSYSSVGSGANTGELFF; DNA: TGTGCCAGCAGTTACTCTTCGGTTGGGAGCGGCGCGAACACCGGGGAGCTGTTTTTT
J: TRBJ1-2; V: TRBV10-2; size: .; D: TRBD1; CDR3: CASSNLDRAANYGYTF; DNA: TGCGCCAGCAGTAACCTGGACAGGGCAGCCAACTATGGCTACACCTTC
J: TRBJ2-2; V: TRBV20-1; size: .; D: TRBD2; CDR3: CSARLAGRTGELFF; DNA: TGCAGTGCTCGACTAGCGGGGCGGACCGGGGAGCTGTTTTTT
J: TRBJ1-5; V: TRBV30; size: many; D: .; CDR3: CAWSRDRMNQPQHF; DNA: TGTGCCTGGAGTCGCGACAGGATGAATCAGCCCCAGCATTTT
J: TRBJ1-1; V: TRBV6-5; size: .; D: .; CDR3: CASSYRQLEGTEAFF; DNA: TGTGCCAGCAGTTACAGACAGTTGGAGGGCACTGAAGCTTTCTTT
J: TRBJ2-7; V: TRBV3-1; size: few; D: .; CDR3: CASSQEQSPYEQYF; DNA: TGTGCCAGCAGCCAAGAACAATCCCCCTACGAGCAGTACTTC
J: TRBJ1-2; V: TRBV7-3; size: once; D: .; CDR3: CASSQTGLTDYGYTF; DNA: TGTGCCAGCAGCCAGACAGGTTTGACCGACTATGGCTACACCTTC
J: TRBJ2-2; V: TRBV2; size: .; D: .; CDR3: CASHRVVAGELFF; DNA: TGTGCCAGTCACAGGGTTGTCGCCGGGGAGCTGTTTTTT
J: TRBJ1-5; V: TRBV27; size: many; D: TRBD1; CDR3: CASSLRAGGLLKPQHF; DNA: TGTGCCAGCAGTTTAAGGGCAGGGGGGCTTCTGAAGCCCCAGCATTTT
J: TRBJ1-2; V: TRBV12-3/TRBV12-4; size: many; D: TRBD1; CDR3: CASTEGQGVYGYTF; DNA: TGTGCCAGCACGGAAGGACAGGGGGTCTATGGCTACACCTTC
J: TRBJ1-1; V: TRBV19; size: many; D: TRBD1; CDR3: CASSTLSGGSAFF; DNA: TGTGCCAGTAGTACCCTTTCAGGGGGCTCAGCTTTCTTT
J: TRBJ1-6; V: TRBV6-1; size: many; D: TRBD1; CDR3: CASTYDRETYNSPLHF; DNA: TGTGCCAGCACCTATGACAGGGAGACCTATAATTCACCCCTCCACTTT
J: TRBJ2-7; V: TRBV11-2; size: .; D: .; CDR3: CATSFGGRTYEQYF; DNA: TGTGCCACCAGCTTCGGAGGGCGTACCTACGAGCAGTACTTC